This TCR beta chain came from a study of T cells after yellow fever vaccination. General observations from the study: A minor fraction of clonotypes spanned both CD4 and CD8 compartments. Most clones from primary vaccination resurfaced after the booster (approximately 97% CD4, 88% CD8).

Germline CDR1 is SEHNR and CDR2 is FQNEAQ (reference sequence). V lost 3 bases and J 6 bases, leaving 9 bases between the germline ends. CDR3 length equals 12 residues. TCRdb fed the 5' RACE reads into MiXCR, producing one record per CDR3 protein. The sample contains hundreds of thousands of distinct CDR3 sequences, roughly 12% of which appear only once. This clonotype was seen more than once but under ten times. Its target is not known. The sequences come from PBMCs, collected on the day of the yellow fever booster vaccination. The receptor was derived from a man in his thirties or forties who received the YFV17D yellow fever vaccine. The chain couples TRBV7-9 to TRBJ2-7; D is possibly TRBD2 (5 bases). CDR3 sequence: CASSFSGVEQYF. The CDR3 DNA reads TGTGCCAGCAGCTTTTCCGGGGTCGAGCAGTACTTC.